Below, 25 T cell receptor beta chains from the same sample are listed, as sequenced in a study of T-cell reconstitution after alpha-beta-depleted transplantation in children. It was with unique molecular identifiers that the TCRbeta library was prepared. TCRdb fed the PCR reads into MiXCR, producing one record per CDR3 protein. The data hold fewer than 550,000 distinct CDR3 sequences, with under 13% observed a single time. The source was PBMCs from the stem cell graft donor, collected from the stem cell graft. All receptors derive from a human donor who donated a stem cell graft to a child with acute myeloid leukemia.

The chain joins TRBV5-1 to TRBJ2-3; 15 bases fit TRBD2. The CDR3 runs 16 residues. Germline V gene sequence: CDR1 SGHRS, CDR2 YFSETQ. Germline trimming cut 4 bases from V and 5 bases from J; bases unmatched to any gene: 5. The CDR3 sequence is CASSQGLAGGVDTQYF. The CDR3 region has the DNA TGCGCCAGCAGCCAGGGACTAGCGGGAGGAGTAGATACGCAGTATTTT.

The chain couples TRBV25-1 to TRBJ2-7; 7 bases are shared with TRBD2. CDR1 MGHDK and CDR2 SYGVNS come from the germline V gene. The CDR3 loop spans 14 amino acids. The V gene end was trimmed by 7 bases and the J gene end by 2 bases; junction bases not matched to a gene: 8. The CDR3 DNA reads as TGTGCCAGCACCCGGGGGGATACAACCTACGAGCAGTACTTC. Translated, it gives CASTRGDTTYEQYF.

This chain connects TRBV3-1 to TRBJ2-7, with D perhaps matching TRBD1 or TRBD2 (7 bases each). The germline gives CDR1 LGHDT, CDR2 YNNKEL (reference sequence). V lost 1 base and J 5 bases, leaving 12 bases between the germline ends. The CDR3 is made up of 14 amino acids. CDR3 residues: CASSQGAGGDEQYF. Here the CDR3 DNA reads TGTGCCAGCAGCCAAGGAGCAGGGGGGGACGAGCAGTACTTC.

The V and J genes are TRBV20-1 and TRBJ2-7; 10 bases line up with TRBD2. Germline loops: CDR1 DFQATT, CDR2 SNEGSKA (reference sequence). The CDR3 runs 15 residues. V lost 0 bases, J lost 7 bases, and 9 bases stayed unmatched. The CDR3, as DNA: TGCAGTGCTAGAGATGGGCGTGCTAGCGGGAGAGAGCAGTACTTC. Translation: CSARDGRASGREQYF.

This clonotype was found a few times. The rearrangement links TRBV9 to TRBJ2-1; D may be TRBD1 or TRBD2 (5 bases each). Germline values: CDR1 SGDLS, CDR2 YYNGEE. V lost 0 bases to trimming and J lost 0 bases, with 10 bases between them. This CDR3 region has 16 residues. This chain's CDR3 is CASSVEGSNSYNEQFF. The CDR3 nucleotides read TGTGCCAGCAGCGTAGAGGGGAGTAACTCCTACAATGAGCAGTTCTTC.

The chain links TRBV12-3 or TRBV12-4 to TRBJ1-1, with D perhaps matching TRBD1 (6 bases). The CDR3 has 15 residues. V shed 5 bases and J shed 4 bases, with 17 bases lying between them. The chain's CDR3 is CASSPPWGQGTEAFF. CDR3 sequence (DNA): TGTGCCAGCAGTCCCCCGTGGGGGCAGGGCACTGAAGCTTTCTTT.

There are a few counts of this clonotype. This chain connects TRBV12-5 to TRBJ2-4, with 7 nucleotides matching TRBD2. The CDR3 has 18 amino acids. V shed 0 bases and J 0 bases; nucleotides not matched to a gene: 8. The germline CDR1 and CDR2 sequences are LGHNT and FRNRAP. The CDR3: CASGLVSSGELAKNIQYF. In nucleotides, the CDR3 is TGTGCTAGTGGTTTGGTCTCTAGCGGAGAACTAGCCAAAAACATTCAGTACTTC.

This sequence joins TRBV14 and TRBJ2-6; D uncertain. The germline CDR1 and CDR2 sequences are SGHDN and FVKESK. V shed 1 base and J shed 7 bases, with 11 bases lying between them. The CDR3 runs to 15 residues. CDR3 sequence reads: CASSQGGIGANVLTF. The CDR3 nucleotides are TGTGCCAGCAGCCAAGGAGGCATTGGAGCCAACGTCCTGACTTTC. The complete variable domain, with remaining parts taken from reference TRBV14 and TRBJ2-6, reads EAGVTQFPSHSVIEKGQTVTLRCDPISGHDNLYWYRRVMGKEIKFLLHFVKESKQDESGMPNNRFLAERTGGTYSTLKVQPAELEDSGVYFCASSQGGIGANVLTFGAGSRLTVL.

The gene calls are TRBV14 and TRBJ2-2; no clear D. The ends were cut back, 2 bases at V and 6 bases at J, with 7 bases in the middle. The CDR3 has 13 amino acids. Germline lookup yields CDR1 SGHDN and CDR2 FVKESK. The CDR3 sequence: CASSQSRAGELFF. Here the CDR3 DNA reads TGTGCCAGCAGCCAATCCCGGGCCGGGGAGCTGTTTTTT.

This clonotype was seen more than once but under ten times. The CDR3 here is CASSQGTASLYEQYF. DNA of the CDR3: TGCGCCAGCAGCCAGGGGACAGCCTCCCTATACGAGCAGTACTTC. The chain combines TRBV5-1 with TRBJ2-7; 7 bases agree with TRBD1. CDR3 length: 15 residues. V gave up 4 bases and J gave up 4 bases; unmatched junction bases: 11. Germline-derived CDR1 and CDR2 are SGHRS and YFSETQ.

This chain joins TRBV5-1 and TRBJ1-4, with a weak D call TRBD1 (6 bases). Germline V gene sequence: CDR1 SGHRS, CDR2 YFSETQ. This CDR3 spans 14 amino acids. V dropped 0 bases and J dropped 5 bases, with 8 bases sitting between them. Written as DNA, the CDR3 is TGCGCCAGCAGCTTGGGGGGGCAGAATGAAAAACTGTTTTTT. This gives the protein CASSLGGQNEKLFF. Looking up the rest from reference TRBV5-1 and TRBJ1-4 gives the full variable domain: KAGVTQTPRYLIKTRGQQVTLSCSPISGHRSVSWYQQTPGQGLQFLFEYFSETQRNKGNFPGRFSGRQFSNSRSEMNVSTLELGDSALYLCASSLGGQNEKLFFGSGTQLSVL.

This clonotype was recorded a few times. The chain is built from TRBV6-5 and TRBJ2-4; TRBD2 matches at 11 bases. In germline, CDR1 is MNHEY, CDR2 SVGAGI. The CDR3 is made up of 16 amino acids. J lost 4 bases, V lost 2 bases, and 4 bases had no gene match. CDR3 sequence reads: CASSYTSGSSKNIQYF. The CDR3 coding sequence is TGTGCCAGCAGTTACACTAGCGGGAGTTCTAAAAACATTCAGTACTTC.

The CDR3 protein is CASSSSSERVNTGELFF. In DNA form, the CDR3 reads TGTGCCAGCAGCTCATCTAGTGAGAGGGTGAACACCGGGGAGCTGTTTTTT. The J gene is TRBJ2-2, the V gene TRBV9, with a tentative D call TRBD2 (5 bases). The CDR3 runs 17 residues. The V gene lost 4 bases and the J gene lost 1 base, with 17 bases spanning the gap. Germline V gene data show CDR1 as SGDLS and CDR2 as YYNGEE. Filled out from reference TRBV9 and TRBJ2-2, the complete variable domain reads DSGVTQTPKHLITATGQRVTLRCSPRSGDLSVYWYQQSLDQGLQFLIQYYNGEERAKGNILERFSAQQFPDLHSELNLSSLELGDSALYFCASSSSSERVNTGELFFGEGSRLTVL.

This clonotype has at least ten counts. The chain uses TRBV5-1 and TRBJ2-5; maybe TRBD1 (6 bases). The CDR3 sequence is 14 residues long. Trimming removed 4 bases at V and 5 bases at J, with 15 bases between. Germline V gene lookup returns CDR1 SGHRS and CDR2 YFSETQ. CDR3 protein: CASSLRGRVETQYF. In nucleotides, the CDR3 is TGCGCCAGCAGCCTCAGGGGTAGGGTCGAGACCCAGTACTTC. The full variable domain, in which reference TRBV5-1 and TRBJ2-5 provide the parts outside the CDR3, is KAGVTQTPRYLIKTRGQQVTLSCSPISGHRSVSWYQQTPGQGLQFLFEYFSETQRNKGNFPGRFSGRQFSNSRSEMNVSTLELGDSALYLCASSLRGRVETQYFGPGTRLLVL.

Details on this clonotype: Mismatch with germline at one junction end may stem from a read error. The chain combines TRBV20-1 with TRBJ2-1; D ambiguous. This CDR3 is 15 amino acids long. Germline V gene sequence: CDR1 DFQATT, CDR2 SNEGSKA (reference sequence). DNA of the CDR3: TGCAGTGCTAGAGGACAAGTACGGGCCTATAATGAGCAGTTCTTC. Protein sequence: CSARGQVRAYNEQFF.

The V and J genes are TRBV7-9 and TRBJ2-3, with D unclear. Trimming shortened V by 5 bases and J by 2 bases, and 8 bases separated the two germline ends. This CDR3 is 13 amino acids long. Germline V gives CDR1 SEHNR, CDR2 FQNEAQ (reference sequence). CDR3 in DNA: TGTGCCAGCAGCCACAGAGCCACAGATACGCAGTATTTT. It encodes CASSHRATDTQYF. Full variable domain (missing parts from reference TRBV7-9 and TRBJ2-3): DTGVSQNPRHKITKRGQNVTFRCDPISEHNRLYWYRQTLGQGPEFLTYFQNEAQLEKSRLLSDRFSAERPKGSFSTLEIQRTEQGDSAMYLCASSHRATDTQYFGPGTRLTVL.

This clonotype was seen ten or more times. This chain uses TRBV11-2 with TRBJ2-1, with D perhaps matching TRBD1 or TRBD2 (5 bases each). The CDR3 has 15 residues. Germline V gene lookup returns CDR1 SGHAT and CDR2 FQNNGV. The germline V and J ends were trimmed by 2 bases and 5 bases, with 13 bases remaining between them. CDR3 coding DNA: TGTGCCAGCAGCTTATATGCAGGGAGAGACAATGAGCAGTTCTTC. It specifies CASSLYAGRDNEQFF.

The genes are TRBV2 and TRBJ2-1; the match to TRBD2 covers 12 bases. Germline assignment: CDR1 SNHLY and CDR2 FYNNEI. Trimming at V came to 6 bases and at J to 15 bases, leaving 9 bases not matched to a gene. The CDR3 sequence is 13 residues long. DNA for the CDR3: TGTGCCAGCAGACCTACTAGCGGGAGGATCCCGTTCTTC. Amino acids: CASRPTSGRIPFF.

On this clonotype: A junction end diverges from the germline sequence, so it may reflect a read error. The rearrangement uses TRBV25-1 and TRBJ1-3; TRBD1 matches 7 bases. Per the germline V gene, CDR1 is MGHDK and CDR2 is SYGVNS. The CDR3 runs to 17 residues. DNA for the CDR3: TGTGCCAGCAGTGAATTTGAGGGGGCCGCTTCTGGAAACGCCATATATTTT. Amino acids: CASSEFEGAASGNAIYF. The whole variable domain, filled in from reference TRBV25-1 and TRBJ1-3, reads EADIYQTPRYLVIGTGKKITLECSQTMGHDKMYWYQQDPGMELHLIHYSYGVNSTEKGDLSSESTVSRIRTEHFPLTLESARPSHTSQYLCASSEFEGAASGNAIYFGEGSWLTVV.

This clonotype was seen many times. CDR3 bases: TGTGCCAGCCCGCCCTCCACCGGGACTAGCGGAAGCTCCTACAATGAGCAGTTCTTC. Residues: CASPPSTGTSGSSYNEQFF. This rearrangement joins TRBV28 to TRBJ2-1; TRBD2 matches at 11 bases. Germline V gene lookup returns CDR1 MDHEN and CDR2 SYDVKM. Unmatched junction bases numbered 15, after V lost 8 bases and J lost 0 bases. The CDR3 is 19 amino acids. The complete variable domain, with remaining parts taken from reference TRBV28 and TRBJ2-1, reads DVKVTQSSRYLVKRTGEKVFLECVQDMDHENMFWYRQDPGLGLRLIYFSYDVKMKEKGDIPEGYSVSREKKERFSLILESASTNQTSMYLCASPPSTGTSGSSYNEQFFGPGTRLTVL.

V gene TRBV20-1 combines with J gene TRBJ2-3; 8 nucleotides line up with TRBD1. J gave up 5 bases and V 0 bases, and 7 bases lay outside the gene matches. Germline CDR1 and CDR2: DFQATT and SNEGSKA (reference sequence). The CDR3 covers 15 residues. CDR3 sequence (DNA): TGCAGTGCTAGAGATGGGCAGGGGGCTGGAGATACGCAGTATTTT. Amino acid sequence: CSARDGQGAGDTQYF.

This chain uses TRBV9 with TRBJ2-7; D is possibly TRBD1 (8 bases). The length of the CDR3 is 15 residues. Germline-derived CDR1 and CDR2 are SGDLS and YYNGEE. Trimming took off 3 bases at V and 3 bases at J, with 16 bases between the two ends. The CDR3 here is CASSAGQGGSYEQYF. The CDR3 bases are TGTGCCAGCAGCGCTGGACAGGGAGGGAGCTACGAGCAGTACTTC.

The V gene is TRBV7-6, the J gene TRBJ1-1, with D perhaps matching TRBD1 (6 bases). CDR1 SGHVS and CDR2 FNYEAQ come from the germline V gene. This CDR3 comprises 17 residues. The V and J ends lost 2 bases and 1 base respectively, with 17 bases between them. Written as DNA, the CDR3 is TGTGCCAGCAGCTTATCACAGGGAGGGGCGACGAACACTGAAGCTTTCTTT. It codes for CASSLSQGGATNTEAFF.

This chain joins TRBV5-1 and TRBJ2-1; TRBD2 agrees at 10 bases. Germline trimming cut 1 base from V and 6 bases from J; bases unmatched to any gene: 1. The CDR3 extends over 14 amino acids. The germline V gene encodes CDR1 SGHRS and CDR2 YFSETQ. The CDR3 loop reads CASSLRLAGNEQFF. CDR3 nucleotide sequence: TGCGCCAGCAGCTTGAGACTAGCGGGCAATGAGCAGTTCTTC. The whole variable domain, remainder taken from reference TRBV5-1 and TRBJ2-1, is KAGVTQTPRYLIKTRGQQVTLSCSPISGHRSVSWYQQTPGQGLQFLFEYFSETQRNKGNFPGRFSGRQFSNSRSEMNVSTLELGDSALYLCASSLRLAGNEQFFGPGTRLTVL.

This clonotype was detected a few times. The chain is built from TRBV25-1 and TRBJ2-1; TRBD2 matches 11 bases. V shed 6 bases, J shed 5 bases, and the junction held 6 bases outside the gene matches. The CDR3 loop spans 15 amino acids. Germline CDR1 and CDR2: MGHDK and SYGVNS. The CDR3 spells CASRRGTSGHNEQFF. The CDR3 nucleotides are TGTGCCAGCAGAAGAGGGACTAGCGGCCACAATGAGCAGTTCTTC.